These 17 T cell receptor beta chains came from one sample sequenced in a study of cytomegalovirus exposure and HLA in healthy donors. The PCR was carried out with 60 Vbeta primers and 13 Jbeta primers. This table comes from immunoSEQ multiplex PCR, and its TCRdb copy is limited to in-frame clones, with some not included. The sample shows over 100,000 clones, and around 1.6% sits with its ten largest clones. Sequenced input: PBMCs. These receptors were collected from a young man in good health and CMV-seronegative.

This chain uses TRBV27 with TRBJ2-6; 15 positions agree with TRBD2. With V trimmed by 2 bases and J by 3 bases, 8 bases remained unmatched. CDR1 and CDR2 (germline): MNHEY, SMNVEV (reference sequence). The CDR3 runs to 20 residues. DNA of the CDR3: TGTGCCAGCAGTTTACGCTGGACTAGCGGGAGGGTGGTTGGGGCCAACGTCCTGACTTTC. Encoded protein: CASSLRWTSGRVVGANVLTF.

V usage is TRBV29-1 and J usage is TRBJ2-5; 10 nucleotides align to TRBD2. This CDR3 region has 13 residues. The V gene's germline CDR1 is SQVTM and CDR2 ANQGSEA. V dropped 6 bases and J dropped 4; count of bases not matched to a gene: 5. The CDR3 spells CSVGSGGAETQYF. The CDR3 coding sequence is TGCAGCGTGGGCAGCGGGGGGGCAGAGACCCAGTACTTC. Combining the CDR3 with reference TRBV29-1 and TRBJ2-5 gives the whole variable domain SAVISQKPSRDICQRGTSLTIQCQVDSQVTMMFWYRQQPGQSLTLIATANQGSEATYESGFVIDKFPISRPNLTFSTLTVSNMSPEDSSIYLCSVGSGGAETQYFGPGTRLLVL.

This rearrangement joins TRBV20-1 to TRBJ2-7, with 7 bases matching TRBD2. CDR3 length equals 10 residues. Per the germline V gene, CDR1 is DFQATT and CDR2 is SNEGSKA (reference sequence). J gave up 7 bases and V 3 bases, and 0 bases lay outside the gene matches. The CDR3 sequence is CSASSGEQYF. CDR3 in DNA: TGCAGTGCTAGTAGCGGGGAGCAGTACTTC.

The chain combines TRBV28 with TRBJ2-3; 10 positions match TRBD2. The V gene end was trimmed by 1 base and the J gene end by 2 bases; junction bases not matched to a gene: 6. The CDR3 contains 17 residues. The germline gives CDR1 MDHEN, CDR2 SYDVKM. DNA for the CDR3: TGTGCCAGCAGTTTATCTCGAGCGGGAGGGACCACAGATACGCAGTATTTT. Its translation is CASSLSRAGGTTDTQYF.

The V call is TRBV18, the J call TRBJ2-3, with TRBD2 matching over 10 bases. This CDR3 is 15 amino acids long. The V and J ends lost 3 bases and 6 bases, in that order; junction bases with no gene match: 6. Germline CDR1 and CDR2: KGHSH and LQKENI. CDR3 protein: CASSPLAGVRDTQYF. CDR3 nucleotide sequence: TGTGCCAGCTCACCCCTAGCGGGAGTTCGTGATACGCAGTATTTT.

CDR3 sequence: CASSRLEGAGQPQHF. The DNA of the CDR3 is TGTGCCAGCAGTCGACTCGAGGGGGCAGGTCAGCCCCAGCATTTT. The rearrangement joins TRBV28 to TRBJ1-5, with 7 bases that match TRBD1. The trim removed 5 bases at V and 6 bases at J, leaving 10 bases unmatched. Germline CDR1 and CDR2: MDHEN and SYDVKM. The CDR3 contains 15 residues.

As to this clone: The CDR3 carries no conserved terminal phenylalanine or tryptophan, so it likely arises from a read error. V usage is TRBV28 and J usage is TRBJ1-3; the match to TRBD1 covers 8 bases. V dropped 7 bases and J dropped 0; count of bases not matched to a gene: 8. Germline values: CDR1 MDHEN, CDR2 SYDVKM. The CDR3 is made up of 16 amino acids. CDR3 sequence reads: CASIPSGQVSGNTIYL. Here the CDR3 DNA reads TGTGCCAGCATTCCCTCGGGACAGGTCTCTGGAAACACCATATATCTT.

V usage is TRBV6-6 and J usage is TRBJ1-1; TRBD1 is a possible D gene (5 bases). Germline V gives CDR1 MNHNY, CDR2 SVGAGI (reference sequence). The CDR3 has 15 residues. Deletions cut 3 bases from V and 0 bases from J, with 11 bases between. The CDR3 bases are TGTGCCAGCAGTTATCGGGGACTCATGAACACTGAAGCTTTCTTT. Its protein is CASSYRGLMNTEAFF.

This sequence joins TRBV2 and TRBJ2-1; 11 positions agree with TRBD2. This CDR3 spans 18 amino acids. Trimming removed 6 bases from V and 3 bases from J; junction bases left unmatched: 13. Germline values: CDR1 SNHLY, CDR2 FYNNEI. CDR3 residues: CASRDLKLAGDVYNEQFF. CDR3 coding DNA: TGTGCCAGCAGGGACCTAAAACTAGCGGGAGACGTCTACAATGAGCAGTTCTTC.

The chain carries TRBV7-2 and TRBJ1-2, with D unclear. The CDR3 contains 11 residues. V dropped 3 bases and J dropped 7 bases, with 6 bases sitting between them. Germline values: CDR1 SGHTA, CDR2 FQGNSA. The CDR3 region has the DNA TGTGCCAGCAGCTTTCTGTCTGGCTACACCTTC. The encoded protein is CASSFLSGYTF.

The rearrangement links TRBV4-2 to TRBJ2-1; the match to TRBD2 covers 7 bases. V shed 0 bases and J 7 bases; nucleotides not matched to a gene: 15. The CDR3 is 18 amino acids. CDR1 is LGHNA, CDR2 YNFKEQ, per germline. The chain's CDR3 is CASSQEFGGLAERNEQFF. The CDR3 coding sequence is TGTGCCAGCAGCCAAGAATTCGGCGGGCTAGCGGAGAGAAATGAGCAGTTCTTC.

The rearrangement links TRBV5-1 to TRBJ2-1; 12 bases map to TRBD2. V gave up 2 bases and J gave up 4 bases; unmatched junction bases: 4. Germline assignment: CDR1 SGHRS and CDR2 YFSETQ. This CDR3 has 16 amino acids. CDR3 protein: CASSLLAGGLYNEQFF. For the CDR3, the DNA is TGCGCCAGCAGCTTACTAGCGGGGGGTCTTTACAATGAGCAGTTCTTC.

The rearrangement links TRBV28 to TRBJ1-2; the D gene is possibly TRBD1 (6 bases). Trimming shortened V by 6 bases and J by 8 bases, and 13 bases separated the two germline ends. CDR1 and CDR2 from the germline V gene are MDHEN and SYDVKM. This CDR3 contains 12 residues. The CDR3 loop is CASSNRDRGYTF. The DNA of the CDR3 is TGTGCCAGCAGCAACAGGGATCGGGGCTACACCTTC.

The V gene is TRBV9, the J gene TRBJ1-1; D remains ambiguous. Trimming took off 4 bases at V and 5 bases at J, with 15 bases between the two ends. The CDR3 runs 14 residues. The germline CDR1 and CDR2 sequences are SGDLS and YYNGEE. The DNA for the CDR3 is TGTGCCAGCAGCCCAACGGCGGGGAGGACTGAAGCTTTCTTT. Translating gives CASSPTAGRTEAFF. The complete variable domain, with remaining parts taken from reference TRBV9 and TRBJ1-1, reads DSGVTQTPKHLITATGQRVTLRCSPRSGDLSVYWYQQSLDQGLQFLIQYYNGEERAKGNILERFSAQQFPDLHSELNLSSLELGDSALYFCASSPTAGRTEAFFGQGTRLTVV.

V is TRBV2 and J is TRBJ2-5, with 8 bases identical to TRBD1. Trimming took 3 bases from V and 1 from J; bases not matched to a gene: 4. CDR1 SNHLY and CDR2 FYNNEI come from the germline V gene. The CDR3 extends over 15 amino acids. The CDR3: CASSDTTGVQETQYF. CDR3 in DNA: TGTGCCAGCAGTGACACGACAGGGGTCCAAGAGACCCAGTACTTC.

DNA of the CDR3: TGTGCCAGCCGGAGGGGGGGTCAAGAGACCCAGTACTTC. Protein sequence: CASRRGGQETQYF. This chain uses TRBV6-1 with TRBJ2-5; D is perhaps TRBD2 (7 bases). Germline-derived CDR1 and CDR2 are MNHNS and SASEGT. V lost 8 bases and J lost 2, with 12 bases in between. This CDR3 is built from 13 residues.

The V gene is TRBV2, the J gene TRBJ2-7; D is perhaps TRBD1 (6 bases). Per the germline V gene, CDR1 is SNHLY and CDR2 is FYNNEI. V gave up 7 bases and J gave up 1 base, with 14 bases separating them. The CDR3 loop spans 14 amino acids. CDR3 sequence: CASTPDSNSYEQYF. CDR3 sequence (DNA): TGTGCCAGCACCCCGGACAGTAATTCCTACGAGCAGTACTTC. The complete variable domain, with remaining parts taken from reference TRBV2 and TRBJ2-7, reads EPEVTQTPSHQVTQMGQEVILRCVPISNHLYFYWYRQILGQKVEFLVSFYNNEISEKSEIFDDQFSVERPDGSNFTLKIRSTKLEDSAMYFCASTPDSNSYEQYFGPGTRLTVT.